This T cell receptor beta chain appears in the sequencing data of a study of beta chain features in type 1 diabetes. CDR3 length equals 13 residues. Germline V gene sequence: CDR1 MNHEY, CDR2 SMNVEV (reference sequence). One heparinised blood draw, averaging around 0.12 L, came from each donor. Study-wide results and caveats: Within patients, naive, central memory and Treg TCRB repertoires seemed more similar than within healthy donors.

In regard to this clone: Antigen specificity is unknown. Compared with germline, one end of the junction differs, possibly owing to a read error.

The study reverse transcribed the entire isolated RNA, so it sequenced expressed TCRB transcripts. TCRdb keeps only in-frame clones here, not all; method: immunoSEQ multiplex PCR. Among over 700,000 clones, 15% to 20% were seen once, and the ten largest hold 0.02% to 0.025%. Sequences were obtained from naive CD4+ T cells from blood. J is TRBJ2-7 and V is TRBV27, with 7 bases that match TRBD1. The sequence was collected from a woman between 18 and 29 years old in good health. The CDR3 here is CAGSLKNRGEQYF. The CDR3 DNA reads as TGTGCCGGCAGTTTAAAGAACAGGGGCGAGCAGTACTTC.